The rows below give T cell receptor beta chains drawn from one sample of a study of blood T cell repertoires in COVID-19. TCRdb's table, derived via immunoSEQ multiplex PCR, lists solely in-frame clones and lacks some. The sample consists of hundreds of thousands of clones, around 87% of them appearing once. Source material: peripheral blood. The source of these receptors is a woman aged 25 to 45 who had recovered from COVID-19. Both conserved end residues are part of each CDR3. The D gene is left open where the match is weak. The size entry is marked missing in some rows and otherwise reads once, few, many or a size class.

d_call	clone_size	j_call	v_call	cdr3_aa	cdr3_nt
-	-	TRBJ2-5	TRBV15	CATSRDRGPGTQYF	TGTGCCACCAGCAGAGATCGAGGGCCAGGGACCCAGTACTTC
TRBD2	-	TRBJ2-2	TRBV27	CASSSTRTSGTGELFF	TGTGCCAGCAGTTCGACCAGGACTAGCGGCACCGGGGAGCTGTTTTTT
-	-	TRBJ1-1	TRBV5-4	CASSPPGIAGVPEAFF	TGTGCCAGCAGCCCCCCGGGGATAGCAGGGGTCCCTGAAGCTTTCTTT
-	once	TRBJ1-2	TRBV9	CASSVAGGRDYGYTF	TGTGCCAGCAGCGTGGCTGGAGGGAGAGACTATGGCTACACCTTC
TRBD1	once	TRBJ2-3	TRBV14	CASSPGTDTDTQYF	TGTGCCAGCAGCCCAGGGACAGATACAGATACGCAGTATTTT
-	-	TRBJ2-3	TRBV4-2	CASSQTGVDTQYF	TGTGCCAGCAGCCAAACCGGGGTTGATACGCAGTATTTT
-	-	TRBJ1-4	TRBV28	CASSLSGWRDPGKLFF	TGTGCCAGCAGTTTATCTGGGTGGAGGGATCCTGGAAAACTGTTTTTT
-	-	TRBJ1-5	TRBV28	CASRTTDGFNQPQHF	TGTGCCAGCAGGACAACCGACGGATTCAATCAGCCCCAGCATTTT
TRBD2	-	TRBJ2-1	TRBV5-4	CASSGATSGRIDEQFF	TGTGCCAGCAGCGGAGCAACTAGCGGGAGAATCGATGAGCAGTTCTTC
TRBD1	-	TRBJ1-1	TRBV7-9	CASSVGQGKEEAFF	TGTGCCAGCAGCGTAGGACAGGGGAAGGAAGAAGCTTTCTTT
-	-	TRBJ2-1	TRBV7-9	CASSPEGPTYNEQFF	TGTGCCAGCAGCCCGGAGGGACCCACCTACAATGAGCAGTTCTTC
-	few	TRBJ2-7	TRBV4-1	CASSLGGHYEQYF	TGCGCCAGCAGCCTAGGCGGGCACTACGAGCAGTACTTC
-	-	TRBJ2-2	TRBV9	CASSVTRVDTGELFF	TGTGCCAGCAGCGTGACCAGGGTGGACACCGGGGAGCTGTTTTTT
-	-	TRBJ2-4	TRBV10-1	CASFYIVDIQYF	TGCGCCAGCTTTTATATAGTAGACATTCAGTACTTC
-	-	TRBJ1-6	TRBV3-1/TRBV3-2	CASSLTSEDNSPLHF	TGTGCCAGCAGCCTAACATCCGAAGATAATTCACCCCTCCACTTT
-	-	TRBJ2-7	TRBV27	CASSYDSTYEQYF	TGTGCCAGCAGTTACGACAGTACCTACGAGCAGTACTTC
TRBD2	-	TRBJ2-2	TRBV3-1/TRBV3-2	CASSGAGENTGELFF	TGTGCCAGCAGCGGAGCGGGGGAGAACACCGGGGAGCTGTTTTTT
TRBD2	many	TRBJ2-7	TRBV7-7	CASSSPLGGSSYEQYF	TGTGCTAGCAGCTCCCCCCTCGGCGGGAGCTCCTACGAGCAGTACTTC
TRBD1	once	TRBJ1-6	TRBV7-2	CASSPGRGNSPLHF	TGTGCCAGCAGCCCCGGCAGGGGGAATTCACCCCTCCACTTT
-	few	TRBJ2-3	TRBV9	CASSVGGSNTDTQYF	TGTGCCAGCAGCGTAGGCGGGTCGAACACAGATACGCAGTATTTT
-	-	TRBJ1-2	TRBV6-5	CASTKGDYGYTF	TGTGCCAGCACCAAGGGGGACTATGGCTACACCTTC
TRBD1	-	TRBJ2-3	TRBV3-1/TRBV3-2	CASSWDSASTDTQYF	TGTGCCAGCAGCTGGGACAGCGCTAGCACAGATACGCAGTATTTT
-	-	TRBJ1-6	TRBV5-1	CASSLLRENSPLHF	TGCGCCAGCAGCTTGTTACGGGAGAATTCACCCCTCCACTTT
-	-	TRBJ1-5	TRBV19	CASSTRTDYQPQHF	TGTGCCAGTAGTACCCGGACAGATTATCAGCCCCAGCATTTT
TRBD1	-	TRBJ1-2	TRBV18	CASSVGTGNYGYTF	TGTGCCAGCTCAGTCGGGACAGGGAACTATGGCTACACCTTC
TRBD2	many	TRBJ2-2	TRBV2	CASSSGSNTGELFF	TGTGCCAGCTCTAGCGGCTCGAACACCGGGGAGCTGTTTTTT